This T cell receptor beta chain was captured by sequencing in a study of T-cell reconstitution after alpha-beta-depleted transplantation in children. Study conclusions and caveats: Where some patients showed high TCRbeta diversity at day 60, it came from recipient T cells and thymic progenitors that had survived. From newly produced T cells came most of the T-cell counts and diversity one year after transplant. About two months after transplant, alpha-beta T cells reportedly came from several hundred expanded graft clones.

In regard to this clonotype: Antigen: not known.

Per germline, CDR1 MNHEY and CDR2 SMNVEV (reference sequence). The CDR3 loop spans 12 amino acids. V lost 8 bases, J lost 1 base, and 9 bases lay in between. Preparing the TCRbeta library involved the use of unique molecular identifiers. TCRdb recomputed calls from the PCR reads with MiXCR, one row per CDR3 protein. The sample gives 300,000 to 350,000 distinct CDR3 sequences, 15% to 20% of which show up once; around two fifths is in the top ten. The specimen was PBMCs, mostly from graft donor cells, collected 360 days after TCRalphabeta/CD19-depleted stem cell transplant. This clonotype originated in a male patient between 2 and 15 years old who had a stem cell transplant for acute lymphoblastic leukemia, so the T cells may come from the graft donor. V is TRBV27 and J is TRBJ2-7, with D hard to call. CDR3 sequence (DNA): TGTGCCAGCCGTGGAGTGTCCTACGAGCAGTACTTC. It is translated as CASRGVSYEQYF.